The 27 T cell receptor beta chains below were found in one sample sequenced in a study of cytomegalovirus exposure and HLA in healthy donors (dated by TCRdb to between 2016 and 2019). Library method: the immunoSEQ multiplex PCR assay. This immuneACCESS table, as held by TCRdb, lists in-frame sequences with V and J called but not all clones. Of the missing ones, under half trace to an unresolved V gene in checked studies; the others have no known cause. The sample table lists about 160,000 clones, 88% of them with a count of one. The ten largest make up around 3% of the sample. The source material was PBMCs. The receptors here all came from a man aged 18 to 30 in good health and CMV-seronegative.

Only one count was recorded for this clone. Within the sample, other DNA sequences also encode this same CDR3. V and J are TRBV6-1 and TRBJ2-7; D not certain. The CDR3 is made up of 12 amino acids. Germline V gene sequence: CDR1 MNHNS, CDR2 SASEGT. V was trimmed by 4 bases and J by 1 base, leaving 5 bases between them. This CDR3 is CASSAPSYEQYF. The CDR3 bases are TGTGCCAGCAGTGCTCCTTCCTACGAGCAGTACTTC.

This chain uses TRBV10-3 with TRBJ1-2; D not certain. The germline V and J ends were trimmed by 7 bases and 8 bases, with 14 bases remaining between them. The CDR3 has 12 amino acids. The V gene's germline CDR1 is ENHRY and CDR2 SYGVKD. Here the CDR3 reads CAITNIEEGYTF. The CDR3 DNA reads TGTGCCATCACCAACATAGAGGAGGGCTACACCTTC.

The J gene is TRBJ2-1, the V gene TRBV7-6; possibly TRBD2 for D (6 bases). The germline gives CDR1 SGHVS, CDR2 FNYEAQ. V was clipped by 0 bases and J by 2 bases, with 11 bases between them. The CDR3 runs 16 residues. CDR3: CASSLAGLAAYNEQFF. CDR3 DNA: TGTGCCAGCAGCTTAGCGGGGTTAGCGGCCTACAATGAGCAGTTCTTC.

This chain joins TRBV28 and TRBJ2-7, with TRBD1 matching 8 bases. V was pared by 5 bases and J by 6 bases, with 9 bases of the junction left unmatched. CDR1 is MDHEN and CDR2 is SYDVKM in the germline V gene. The CDR3 is 14 amino acids. The CDR3 coding sequence is TGTGCCAGCAGTCCCCCGGACAGGGTAGGCGAGCAGTACTTC. Protein sequence: CASSPPDRVGEQYF.

This rearrangement joins TRBV6-5 to TRBJ2-5; unclear D gene. The germline CDR1 and CDR2 sequences are MNHEY and SVGAGI. V was pared by 2 bases and J by 4 bases, with 2 bases between. This CDR3 has 11 amino acids. CDR3 amino acids: CASSYRETQYF. CDR3 nucleotides: TGTGCCAGCAGTTACCGAGAGACCCAGTACTTC.

The chain uses TRBV28 and TRBJ2-7; TRBD1 matches 9 bases. This CDR3 comprises 15 residues. J was trimmed by 3 bases and V by 7 bases; bases with no gene match: 10. From germline, CDR1 is MDHEN and CDR2 SYDVKM. CDR3 sequence: CASNDPGTGNYEQYF. In nucleotides, the CDR3 is TGTGCCAGCAACGACCCTGGGACAGGGAACTACGAGCAGTACTTC.

J is TRBJ1-2 and V is TRBV29-1; D is unresolved. Germline assignment: CDR1 SQVTM and CDR2 ANQGSEA. There are 13 residues in the CDR3. V lost 0 bases and J 3 bases, leaving 8 bases between the germline ends. CDR3 sequence: CSVEEGSYYGYTF. CDR3 sequence (DNA): TGCAGCGTTGAAGAGGGCAGTTACTATGGCTACACCTTC.

The V and J genes are TRBV29-1 and TRBJ2-7, with D possibly being TRBD1 (5 bases). The V gene's germline CDR1 is SQVTM and CDR2 ANQGSEA. This CDR3 contains 12 residues. The ends were cut back, 4 bases at V and 2 bases at J, with 9 bases in the middle. The CDR3 is CSVGGATYEQYF. CDR3 DNA: TGCAGCGTTGGTGGGGCAACCTACGAGCAGTACTTC.

This clone showed up just once. The genes are TRBV27 and TRBJ2-1; 11 nucleotides agree with TRBD2. V shed 3 bases, J shed 4 bases, and the junction held 8 bases outside the gene matches. The CDR3 is 17 residues long. Germline assignment: CDR1 MNHEY and CDR2 SMNVEV (reference sequence). The CDR3 bases are TGTGCCAGCAGTTTCCTAGCGGGGGGCAGGATTTACAATGAGCAGTTCTTC. It translates to CASSFLAGGRIYNEQFF.

This clone was found once. The rearrangement uses TRBV4-2 and TRBJ2-2, with D maybe TRBD2 (5 bases). CDR1 is LGHNA and CDR2 is YNFKEQ in the germline V gene. The CDR3 is made up of 15 amino acids. Between the trimmed V and J ends, which lost 1 base and 7 bases, there was a span of 13 bases. CDR3: CASSQVQDRDGELFF. CDR3 nucleotides: TGTGCCAGCAGCCAAGTGCAAGACCGGGACGGGGAGCTGTTTTTT.

The V call is TRBV6-1, the J call TRBJ1-2; D ambiguous. Looked up from germline, CDR1 is MNHNS and CDR2 is SASEGT. This CDR3 has 12 residues. V lost 7 bases and J lost 3, with 9 bases in between. In DNA form, the CDR3 reads TGTGCCAGCAAGCGGGGAGACTATGGCTACACCTTC. Its translation: CASKRGDYGYTF.

The table lists this clone with a count of one. A junction end diverges from the germline sequence, so it may reflect a read error. The gene calls are TRBV28 and TRBJ1-2; TRBD1 matches at 7 bases. Germline CDR1 MDHEN, CDR2 SYDVKM. The CDR3 runs 14 residues. For the CDR3, the DNA is TGTGCCAGCACTTTAGACAGGGCGAGCCGGGGCTACACCTTC. Protein product: CASTLDRASRGYTF.

The V gene is TRBV29-1, the J gene TRBJ2-2, with no clear D. The CDR3 has 15 residues. Trimming left V 1 base short and J 3 bases short, with 12 bases between. Germline-derived CDR1 and CDR2 are SQVTM and ANQGSEA. This CDR3 is CSVEAGLVDTGELFF. The CDR3 nucleotides read TGCAGCGTTGAAGCGGGTTTAGTAGACACCGGGGAGCTGTTTTTT.

The gene calls are TRBV5-6 and TRBJ2-4; the match to TRBD1 covers 8 bases. Germline V CDR1 and CDR2: SGHDT, YYEEEE. Germline trimming cut 7 bases from V and 1 base from J; bases unmatched to any gene: 10. The CDR3 runs 16 residues. The CDR3, as DNA: TGTGCCAGCCTCCGTGGGACAGGCCTGGCCAAAAACATTCAGTACTTC. This sequence encodes CASLRGTGLAKNIQYF.

Note on this clone: Other DNA variants within this sample encode the same CDR3. The genes are TRBV5-1 and TRBJ1-5; 8 nucleotides agree with TRBD1. The CDR3 loop spans 14 amino acids. Looked up from germline, CDR1 is SGHRS and CDR2 is YFSETQ. With V trimmed by 4 bases and J by 4 bases, 4 bases remained unmatched. CDR3 sequence: CASSPDRGNQPQHF. For the CDR3, the DNA is TGCGCCAGCAGCCCCGACAGGGGAAATCAGCCCCAGCATTTT. Looking up the rest from reference TRBV5-1 and TRBJ1-5 gives the full variable domain: KAGVTQTPRYLIKTRGQQVTLSCSPISGHRSVSWYQQTPGQGLQFLFEYFSETQRNKGNFPGRFSGRQFSNSRSEMNVSTLELGDSALYLCASSPDRGNQPQHFGDGTRLSIL.

This chain joins TRBV6-5 and TRBJ1-5, with D uncertain. This CDR3 region has 15 residues. Between the trimmed V and J ends, which lost 4 bases and 3 bases, there was a span of 13 bases. Per germline, CDR1 MNHEY and CDR2 SVGAGI. CDR3 DNA: TGTGCCAGCAGTTTAAGACACGATTTCAATCAGCCCCAGCATTTT. Translated, it gives CASSLRHDFNQPQHF.

V usage is TRBV14 and J usage is TRBJ2-1, with 10 bases that match TRBD2. V trimming: 4 bases; J trimming: 7 bases; junction bases outside the gene matches: 7. The V gene's germline CDR1 is SGHDN and CDR2 FVKESK. The CDR3 loop spans 15 amino acids. The CDR3 DNA is TGTGCCAGCAGCCCAAGGACTAGCGGAAGGAATGAGCAGTTCTTC. Encoded protein: CASSPRTSGRNEQFF.

This chain uses TRBV19 with TRBJ1-5, with 9 bases aligning to TRBD1. CDR1 LNHDA and CDR2 SQIVND come from the germline V gene (reference sequence). The length of the CDR3 is 14 residues. J gave up 5 bases and V 2 bases, and 1 base lay outside the gene matches. CDR3 nucleotide sequence: TGTGCCAGTAGTATAAGGACAGGGGATCAGCCCCAGCATTTT. It encodes CASSIRTGDQPQHF.

V gene TRBV6-1 combines with J gene TRBJ2-1, with D hard to call. CDR3 length: 14 residues. The germline V gene has CDR1 MNHNS and CDR2 SASEGT. V shed 3 bases and J shed 3 bases, with 9 bases lying between them. The CDR3 sequence is CASSDYRIYNEQFF. In nucleotides, the CDR3 is TGTGCCAGCAGTGATTACAGAATCTACAATGAGCAGTTCTTC.

Here the CDR3 DNA reads TGTGCCACTACGGCAGGGGTTCAGGTATCCGAGCAGTACGTC. Translated: CATTAGVQVSEQYV. The chain recombines TRBV10-3 with TRBJ2-7, with D perhaps matching TRBD1 (6 bases). Trimming took 10 bases from V and 6 from J, leaving 22 bases between them. The CDR3 runs to 14 residues. Germline CDR1 and CDR2: ENHRY and SYGVKD.

This clone was picked up a small number of times. This chain uses TRBV2 with TRBJ2-7, with 7 bases matching TRBD2. The V and J ends lost 7 bases and 4 bases, in that order; junction bases with no gene match: 10. CDR1 SNHLY and CDR2 FYNNEI come from the germline V gene. The CDR3 loop spans 14 amino acids. CDR3 in amino acids: CASKRAGSVYEQYF. The CDR3 DNA sequence: TGTGCCAGCAAAAGAGCGGGATCAGTGTACGAGCAGTACTTC.

The V and J genes are TRBV29-1 and TRBJ2-5; tentatively, D is TRBD2 (7 bases). CDR1 SQVTM and CDR2 ANQGSEA come from the germline V gene. V lost 0 bases, J lost 5 bases, and 19 bases lay in between. This CDR3 spans 16 amino acids. DNA for the CDR3: TGCAGCGTTGAAGATCCCAGAGGGGGGGCCTGGGAGACCCAGTACTTC. Protein: CSVEDPRGGAWETQYF.

This chain connects TRBV9 to TRBJ2-2; 8 bases agree with TRBD1. With 3 bases clipped from V and 8 bases from J, the junction kept 9 bases outside the gene matches. The CDR3 totals 15 residues. CDR1 and CDR2 from the germline V gene are SGDLS and YYNGEE. Written as DNA, the CDR3 is TGTGCCAGCAGCGCTCAGGGGGCGACTCTGGGGGAGCTGTTTTTT. Translation: CASSAQGATLGELFF. Drawing the rest from reference TRBV9 and TRBJ2-2, the complete variable domain is DSGVTQTPKHLITATGQRVTLRCSPRSGDLSVYWYQQSLDQGLQFLIQYYNGEERAKGNILERFSAQQFPDLHSELNLSSLELGDSALYFCASSAQGATLGELFFGEGSRLTVL.

The V call is TRBV5-1, the J call TRBJ2-5; D is perhaps TRBD1 (6 bases). The CDR3 is 15 amino acids. Germline values: CDR1 SGHRS, CDR2 YFSETQ. The V end was cut by 0 bases, the J end by 3 bases, with 12 bases between. Written as DNA, the CDR3 is TGCGCCAGCAGCTTGGCCGGACAGCCGAAAGAGACCCAGTACTTC. Protein product: CASSLAGQPKETQYF.

This chain links TRBV19 with TRBJ2-5; TRBD1 might be the D (6 bases). Germline assignment: CDR1 LNHDA and CDR2 SQIVND (reference sequence). The CDR3 length is 13 residues. Trimming stripped 5 bases from V and 5 bases from J, with 12 bases between. The CDR3 sequence is CASSDDRSETQYF. In nucleotides, the CDR3 is TGTGCCAGTAGTGACGACAGGTCTGAGACCCAGTACTTC.

This chain joins TRBV27 and TRBJ1-2; D remains unclear. Germline V gene data show CDR1 as MNHEY and CDR2 as SMNVEV (reference sequence). The CDR3 sequence is 13 residues long. V was cut by 3 bases and J by 6 bases, with 11 bases left in between. CDR3 in DNA: TGTGCCAGCAGTTTTGGTCGCGGGGATGGCTACACCTTC. This translates into CASSFGRGDGYTF.

The genes are TRBV2 and TRBJ1-4; TRBD1 matches at 8 bases. CDR1 SNHLY and CDR2 FYNNEI come from the germline V gene. V lost 6 bases, J lost 6 bases, and 6 bases stayed unmatched. The CDR3 loop spans 14 amino acids. The CDR3 DNA reads TGTGCCAGCAGGATGGACAGGGTGGATGAAAAACTGTTTTTT. Encoded protein: CASRMDRVDEKLFF. Full variable domain (outside the CDR3, taken from reference TRBV2 and TRBJ1-4): EPEVTQTPSHQVTQMGQEVILRCVPISNHLYFYWYRQILGQKVEFLVSFYNNEISEKSEIFDDQFSVERPDGSNFTLKIRSTKLEDSAMYFCASRMDRVDEKLFFGSGTQLSVL.